Listed here are 23 T cell receptor beta chains from one sample, sequenced in a study of T cell repertoires in cytomegalovirus infection (dated by TCRdb to between 2017 and 2020). TCRdb lists the instrument as Illumina HiSeq 1500. The raw public data were reprocessed by TCRdb itself: fastp quality trimming at Q25, MiXCR clonotype calling, in-frame beta chains only. For every CDR3 protein sequence, its rows merge into one entry that carries the most common genes and DNA. This sample comprises roughly 630,000 distinct CDR3 sequences, around 24% of them detected only once. The ten largest account for 6.5% to 10% of the sample. The sequencing sample was made of CD8+ T cells from PBMCs. The receptor set was obtained from a human donor in good health (CMV status not recorded). Some clones in this sample may be carry-over from other donors' samples.

The CDR3 region is CASSGRGQNTEAFF. The CDR3 region has the DNA TGCGCCAGCAGTGGTAGGGGCCAGAACACTGAAGCTTTCTTT. The chain combines TRBV5-1 with TRBJ1-1, with D perhaps matching TRBD1 (5 bases). V was shortened by 5 bases and J by 1 base, with 12 bases between the two germline ends. The CDR3 consists of 14 residues. Per germline, CDR1 SGHRS and CDR2 YFSETQ.

This clonotype has a count of ten or more. The chain is built from TRBV7-6 and TRBJ1-1, with 8 nucleotides matching TRBD1. This CDR3 comprises 19 residues. With V trimmed by 5 bases and J by 0 bases, 17 bases remained unmatched. Germline loops: CDR1 SGHVS, CDR2 FNYEAQ. CDR3: CASSPQLMDRDSMNTEAFF. CDR3 coding DNA: TGTGCCAGCAGCCCACAGTTGATGGACAGGGATTCTATGAACACTGAAGCTTTCTTT.

This clonotype was observed at least ten times. The genes are TRBV7-8 and TRBJ2-6, with no clear D. Trimming cost V 1 base and J 1 base, with 8 bases left between them. The CDR3 loop spans 16 amino acids. In germline, CDR1 is SGHVS, CDR2 FQNEAQ. This CDR3 reads CASSLDPGSGANVLTF. CDR3 DNA sequence: TGTGCCAGCAGCTTAGATCCCGGATCTGGGGCCAACGTCCTGACTTTC.

The chain combines TRBV6-2 or TRBV6-3 with TRBJ1-1; D is uncertain. V lost 0 bases, J lost 6 bases, and 11 bases lay in between. This CDR3 comprises 14 residues. Looked up from germline, CDR1 is MNHEY and CDR2 is SVGEGT. In nucleotides, the CDR3 is TGTGCCAGCAGTTACTCCCTCATGGAGGCTGAAGCTTTCTTT. As protein: CASSYSLMEAEAFF.

With respect to this clonotype: This may come from a read error, since a much larger clone is one base off. The chain has TRBV7-2 and TRBJ2-7, with D possibly TRBD1 on 5 matching bases. Germline values: CDR1 SGHTA, CDR2 FQGNSA. V gave up 10 bases and J gave up 1 base, with 20 bases separating them. This CDR3 region has 15 residues. The CDR3 sequence is CANNPGRQMSYEQYF. As DNA, the CDR3 is TGTGCCAACAACCCCGGACGACAGATGTCCTACGAGCAGTACTTC.

The rearrangement joins TRBV20-1 to TRBJ2-7, with TRBD2 matching over 9 bases. The CDR3 loop spans 16 amino acids. Germline lookup yields CDR1 DFQATT and CDR2 SNEGSKA (reference sequence). The V segment lost 0 bases and the J segment 0 bases; nucleotides outside the gene matches: 6. CDR3 bases: TGCAGTGCTAGAGATGGAGCGGGGGGAATCTCCTACGAGCAGTACTTC. This sequence encodes CSARDGAGGISYEQYF.

V is TRBV6-2 or TRBV6-3 and J is TRBJ2-7; D is possibly TRBD2 (6 bases). This CDR3 region has 11 residues. Germline V CDR1 and CDR2: MNHEY, SVGEGT. V was clipped by 5 bases and J by 7 bases, with 9 bases between them. In DNA form, the CDR3 reads TGTGCCAGCAGTCGGGGGAGGGAGCAGTACGTC. It translates to CASSRGREQYV.

The chain links TRBV6-2 or TRBV6-3 to TRBJ2-6; D ambiguous. The CDR3 extends over 17 amino acids. Germline-derived CDR1 and CDR2 are MNHEY and SVGEGT. Trimming removed 0 bases at V and 0 bases at J, with 9 bases between. CDR3 loop: CASSYSEAFSGANVLTF. CDR3 coding DNA: TGTGCCAGCAGTTACTCAGAGGCCTTCTCTGGGGCCAACGTCCTGACTTTC.

This rearrangement joins TRBV12-3 or TRBV12-4 to TRBJ1-1; TRBD1 might be the D (5 bases). The CDR3 has 18 amino acids. Trimming cost V 2 bases and J 0 bases, with 19 bases left between them. CDR3 nucleotides: TGTGCCAGCAGTTTAACCCCCGGGACTGACCCTATGAACACTGAAGCTTTCTTT. As protein: CASSLTPGTDPMNTEAFF.

This clonotype was found a few times. CDR3 in DNA: TGTGCCAGCAGCTTAGTGGGGGCCGGAGATACGCAGTATTTT. This encodes CASSLVGAGDTQYF. The chain recombines TRBV7-2 with TRBJ2-3; TRBD1 might be the D (6 bases). Germline assignment: CDR1 SGHTA and CDR2 FQGNSA. V gave up 1 base and J gave up 5 bases, with 10 bases separating them. The CDR3 is made up of 14 amino acids.

This clonotype appeared many times. The gene calls are TRBV7-9 and TRBJ1-4; D gene ambiguous. The CDR3 consists of 15 residues. Trimming stripped 5 bases from V and 5 bases from J, with 15 bases between. Germline loops: CDR1 SEHNR, CDR2 FQNEAQ (reference sequence). CDR3 nucleotide sequence: TGTGCCAGCAGCCCCCCCGGGCCCTCGAATGAAAAACTGTTTTTT. Its translation is CASSPPGPSNEKLFF.

The V call is TRBV20-1, the J call TRBJ1-1, with 7 bases matching TRBD1. The CDR3 loop spans 14 amino acids. V dropped 4 bases and J dropped 6; count of bases not matched to a gene: 11. Germline V gene lookup returns CDR1 DFQATT and CDR2 SNEGSKA (reference sequence). The CDR3 protein is CSATPSTGSPEAFF. In DNA form, the CDR3 reads TGCAGTGCTACACCGTCGACAGGGTCCCCTGAAGCTTTCTTT.

The chain joins TRBV10-3 to TRBJ1-5; possible D gene TRBD1, 6 bases. The CDR3 has 15 amino acids. Trimming removed 2 bases from V and 4 bases from J, with 12 bases in between. CDR1 ENHRY and CDR2 SYGVKD come from the germline V gene. The chain's CDR3 is CAISERDTLNQPQHF. The CDR3, as DNA: TGTGCCATCAGTGAGCGGGACACCCTAAATCAGCCCCAGCATTTT.

The chain is built from TRBV12-3 or TRBV12-4 and TRBJ2-3, with 12 bases matching TRBD2. This CDR3 has 15 residues. The ends lost 6 bases at V and 4 bases at J; junction bases unmatched: 5. CDR3 in amino acids: CASSWTSGVSDTQYF. The DNA of the CDR3 is TGTGCCAGCAGCTGGACTAGCGGGGTGTCAGATACGCAGTATTTT.

This clonotype has more than one count but fewer than ten. This rearrangement joins TRBV29-1 to TRBJ2-1, with 7 bases that match TRBD2. The CDR3 is 13 residues long. Looked up from germline, CDR1 is SQVTM and CDR2 is ANQGSEA. The V gene end was trimmed by 5 bases and the J gene end by 6 bases; junction bases not matched to a gene: 7. The DNA for the CDR3 is TGCAGCGTTAGGACTAGTAACGTCAATGAGCAGTTCTTC. Its translation is CSVRTSNVNEQFF.

Remarks on this clonotype: At one end, the junction sequence differs from germline, possibly due to a read error. The chain couples TRBV5-1 to TRBJ1-6; 8 nucleotides match TRBD1. CDR1 is SGHRS, CDR2 YFSETQ, per germline. The CDR3 covers 16 residues. This chain's CDR3 is CASSLAGQGGNSPLHF. For the CDR3, the DNA is TGCGCTAGCAGCTTGGCTGGACAGGGAGGTAATTCACCCCTCCACTTT.

The V call is TRBV7-9, the J call TRBJ2-1; 8 nucleotides align to TRBD1. J was trimmed by 3 bases and V by 5 bases; bases with no gene match: 12. The CDR3 consists of 17 residues. CDR1 is SEHNR, CDR2 FQNEAQ, per germline (reference sequence). The DNA of the CDR3 is TGTGCCAGCAGCCCCAGGGGGCCGATCTACAACTACAATGAGCAGTTCTTC. It specifies CASSPRGPIYNYNEQFF.

V and J are TRBV25-1 and TRBJ1-1, with a weak D call TRBD1 (6 bases). Trimming pared 7 bases from V and 4 bases from J, leaving 13 bases between. The CDR3 is 13 amino acids. Germline CDR1 MGHDK, CDR2 SYGVNS. Here the CDR3 reads CASTGGASTEAFF. The DNA of the CDR3 is TGTGCCAGCACTGGGGGCGCGTCCACTGAAGCTTTCTTT. The variable domain in full, completed from reference TRBV25-1 and TRBJ1-1, reads EADIYQTPRYLVIGTGKKITLECSQTMGHDKMYWYQQDPGMELHLIHYSYGVNSTEKGDLSSESTVSRIRTEHFPLTLESARPSHTSQYLCASTGGASTEAFFGQGTRLTVV.

The sample holds a few counts of this clonotype. The chain recombines TRBV2 with TRBJ1-2; no reliable D call. The germline V gene has CDR1 SNHLY and CDR2 FYNNEI. CDR3 length: 13 amino acids. The V and J ends lost 9 bases and 6 bases respectively, with 17 bases between them. The CDR3 loop reads CASPRQNFDGYTF. The CDR3 nucleotides are TGTGCCAGTCCCCGGCAAAATTTTGATGGCTACACCTTC.

In this sample, this clonotype turned up many times. The chain carries TRBV5-5 and TRBJ2-3; perhaps D is TRBD1 or TRBD2 (5 bases each). Trimming removed 3 bases at V and 0 bases at J, with 11 bases between. Looked up from germline, CDR1 is SGHKS and CDR2 is YYEKEE (reference sequence). This CDR3 comprises 15 residues. The DNA for the CDR3 is TGTGCCAGCAGCTACTATGAGGGGAGCACAGATACGCAGTATTTT. It specifies CASSYYEGSTDTQYF.

This chain connects TRBV2 to TRBJ1-1, with D tentatively TRBD1 (5 bases). This CDR3 has 12 residues. Deletions cut 8 bases from V and 4 bases from J, with 11 bases between. Germline V lookup: CDR1 SNHLY, CDR2 FYNNEI. CDR3 amino acids: CASPGGVTEAFF. The CDR3 DNA reads as TGTGCCAGCCCCGGGGGAGTCACTGAAGCTTTCTTT.

This clonotype was detected only a few times. V and J are TRBV7-6 and TRBJ2-3; no firm D call. CDR3 length equals 15 residues. V lost 1 base and J lost 1, with 9 bases in between. Germline V gene data show CDR1 as SGHVS and CDR2 as FNYEAQ. CDR3 DNA sequence: TGTGCCAGCAGCTTAGGATCACGTGGCACAGATACGCAGTATTTT. As protein: CASSLGSRGTDTQYF. Full variable domain (remainder filled in from reference TRBV7-6 and TRBJ2-3): GAGVSQSPRYKVTKRGQDVALRCDPISGHVSLYWYRQALGQGPEFLTYFNYEAQQDKSGLPNDRFSAERPEGSISTLTIQRTEQRDSAMYRCASSLGSRGTDTQYFGPGTRLTVL.

The chain links TRBV6-6 to TRBJ1-4; unclear D gene. This CDR3 is 18 amino acids long. In germline, CDR1 is MNHNY, CDR2 SVGAGI (reference sequence). V lost 2 bases, J lost 6 bases, and 22 bases lay in between. The chain's CDR3 is CASSYPRFPQSVDEKLFF. The DNA for the CDR3 is TGTGCCAGCAGTTACCCCCGCTTCCCCCAATCCGTCGATGAAAAACTGTTTTTT.